These 18 T cell receptor beta chains share one sample of origin, sequenced in a study of Tregs in tolerant kidney transplant recipients. The protocol was immunoSEQ multiplex PCR, while the TCRdb copy is restricted to in-frame clones and leaves out a portion. The sample contains more than 90,000 clones, roughly nine tenths of which appear only once. Sequencing was performed on CD4+ T cells from blood. Receptor source: a human donor in good health.

This rearrangement joins TRBV10-1 to TRBJ1-2; unclear D gene. This CDR3 spans 16 amino acids. The V and J ends lost 5 bases and 4 bases respectively, with 20 bases between them. Germline CDR1 reads WNHNN; CDR2 reads SYGVQD (reference sequence). The CDR3 nucleotides are TGCGCCAGCAGTAGGATGGGATCGCGAAAGACCTATGGCTACACCTTC. It codes for CASSRMGSRKTYGYTF.

The chain has TRBV9 and TRBJ1-3; D unclear. Trimming pared 0 bases from V and 0 bases from J, leaving 7 bases between. In germline, CDR1 is SGDLS, CDR2 YYNGEE. The CDR3 loop spans 15 amino acids. CDR3: CASSVDSFSGNTIYF. CDR3 sequence (DNA): TGTGCCAGCAGCGTAGATAGCTTCTCTGGAAACACCATATATTTT.

The V and J genes are TRBV30 and TRBJ2-6; TRBD2 matches 7 bases. This CDR3 region has 14 residues. The trim removed 5 bases at V and 4 bases at J, leaving 5 bases unmatched. Germline lookup yields CDR1 GTSNPN and CDR2 SVGIG (reference sequence). Here the CDR3 reads CAWGRAYGANVLTF. CDR3 DNA: TGTGCCTGGGGGAGGGCTTACGGGGCCAACGTCCTGACTTTC.

The chain employs TRBV18 and TRBJ1-2; D is unresolved. This CDR3 is built from 15 residues. Trimming removed 3 bases from V and 1 base from J, with 12 bases in between. The germline V gene encodes CDR1 KGHSH and CDR2 LQKENI. The CDR3: CASSPRPDFNYGYTF. DNA for the CDR3: TGTGCCAGCTCACCGAGACCTGACTTTAACTATGGCTACACCTTC.

The chain is built from TRBV19 and TRBJ2-2; tentatively, D is TRBD1 or TRBD2 (6 bases each). The ends were cut back, 8 bases at V and 0 bases at J, with 13 bases in the middle. The CDR3 extends over 15 amino acids. The germline V gene has CDR1 LNHDA and CDR2 SQIVND (reference sequence). The CDR3 coding sequence is TGTGCCAGTTCGTTGGGGGGCCCGAACACCGGGGAGCTGTTTTTT. Protein: CASSLGGPNTGELFF.

In regard to this clone: Distinct nucleotide sequences in the sample also encode this CDR3. The chain is built from TRBV29-1 and TRBJ2-5, with TRBD2 matching 10 bases. The germline CDR1 and CDR2 sequences are SQVTM and ANQGSEA. The CDR3 is 16 residues long. The V segment lost 1 base and the J segment 0 bases; nucleotides outside the gene matches: 5. The CDR3 nucleotides read TGCAGCGTTGAAGCTAGCGGGGGTCGGCACCAAGAGACCCAGTACTTC. It codes for CSVEASGGRHQETQYF.

This sequence joins TRBV7-9 and TRBJ2-7; the D is unclear. CDR1 and CDR2 from the germline V gene are SEHNR and FQNEAQ (reference sequence). The CDR3 has 13 amino acids. V lost 5 bases and J 1 base, leaving 9 bases between the germline ends. The CDR3 sequence is CASSPIKSYEQYF. The CDR3 DNA reads as TGTGCCAGCAGCCCCATTAAGTCCTACGAGCAGTACTTC.

With respect to this clone: This sample includes further DNA sequences coding for the same CDR3. CDR3 loop: CSVDRGGEQYF. The CDR3 DNA sequence: TGCAGCGTTGATAGGGGTGGCGAGCAGTACTTC. This chain joins TRBV29-1 and TRBJ2-7, with D tentatively TRBD1 (5 bases). The CDR3 length is 11 residues. With 3 bases removed from V and 6 bases from J, the gap between germline ends came to 9 bases. Germline values: CDR1 SQVTM, CDR2 ANQGSEA.

In DNA, the CDR3 is TGTGCCAGCAGCTTAGGGCTCGCTAGCGGGAGGGCCTCCTACAATGAGCAGTTCTTC. Translating it yields CASSLGLASGRASYNEQFF. The genes are TRBV11-2 and TRBJ2-1; 12 bases are a match to TRBD2. From germline, CDR1 is SGHAT and CDR2 FQNNGV. The CDR3 is 19 residues long. Trimming cost V 1 base and J 0 bases; bases outside gene matches: 7.

This clone was seen only once. The J gene is TRBJ2-3, the V gene TRBV7-2; the match to TRBD2 covers 8 bases. The CDR3 extends over 15 amino acids. Looked up from germline, CDR1 is SGHTA and CDR2 is FQGNSA. V lost 2 bases, J lost 6 bases, and 7 bases stayed unmatched. The CDR3 spells CASSLWASGQDTQYF. The DNA of the CDR3 is TGTGCCAGCAGCTTATGGGCTAGCGGGCAGGATACGCAGTATTTT.

The CDR3 coding sequence is TGTGCCACCGGGAATCTAGCGGGAGGCTCCTACGAGCAGTACTTC. Translation gives CATGNLAGGSYEQYF. V and J are TRBV15 and TRBJ2-7; TRBD2 agrees at 11 bases. There are 15 residues in the CDR3. V shed 8 bases and J 0 bases; nucleotides not matched to a gene: 6. Germline V gene data show CDR1 as LNHNV and CDR2 as YYDKDF (reference sequence).

CDR3 sequence (DNA): TGTGCTAGTGGTTTGTTCGCGACTTGGGGCTCTGGAAACACCATATATTTT. It is translated as CASGLFATWGSGNTIYF. The V call is TRBV12-5, the J call TRBJ1-3, with unresolved D. The germline V gene has CDR1 LGHNT and CDR2 FRNRAP. V lost 2 bases to trimming and J lost 0 bases, with 14 bases between them. The CDR3 has 17 amino acids.

The rearrangement links TRBV5-5 to TRBJ2-5; D gene ambiguous. Germline V gene data show CDR1 as SGHKS and CDR2 as YYEKEE (reference sequence). The CDR3 has 11 residues. Trimming pared 0 bases from V and 5 bases from J, leaving 2 bases between. The CDR3 region is CASSLVETQYF. CDR3 sequence (DNA): TGTGCCAGCAGCTTGGTGGAGACCCAGTACTTC.

The chain has TRBV11-2 and TRBJ2-6, with D unclear. Trimming removed 3 bases at V and 0 bases at J, with 9 bases between. The CDR3 sequence is 16 residues long. CDR1 SGHAT and CDR2 FQNNGV come from the germline V gene. CDR3 protein: CASSLRLSSGANVLTF. Written as DNA, the CDR3 is TGTGCCAGCAGCTTGAGATTAAGCTCTGGGGCCAACGTCCTGACTTTC.

This chain uses TRBV6-6 with TRBJ2-7; 8 nucleotides line up with TRBD1. The ends lost 6 bases at V and 1 base at J; junction bases unmatched: 11. Germline lookup yields CDR1 MNHNY and CDR2 SVGAGI (reference sequence). The CDR3 contains 16 residues. CDR3 bases: TGTGCCAGCAGGGGGCATAAGACAGGGGAATCCTACGAGCAGTACTTC. Its protein product is CASRGHKTGESYEQYF.

There are a few counts of this clone. The V call is TRBV5-4, the J call TRBJ1-1, with D perhaps matching TRBD1 (6 bases). The CDR3 is made up of 14 amino acids. From germline, CDR1 is SGHNT and CDR2 YYREEE (reference sequence). The V and J ends lost 4 bases and 4 bases respectively, with 14 bases between them. CDR3 nucleotides: TGTGCCAGCAGCATTACAGGGTGGGGCACTGAAGCTTTCTTT. Amino acids: CASSITGWGTEAFF. Looking up the rest from reference TRBV5-4 and TRBJ1-1 gives the full variable domain: ETGVTQSPTHLIKTRGQQVTLRCSSQSGHNTVSWYQQALGQGPQFIFQYYREEENGRGNFPPRFSGLQFPNYSSELNVNALELDDSALYLCASSITGWGTEAFFGQGTRLTVV.

This clone was detected once. The chain is built from TRBV7-8 and TRBJ1-3; the D is unclear. This CDR3 comprises 15 residues. The germline V gene encodes CDR1 SGHVS and CDR2 FQNEAQ. Trimming pared 1 base from V and 0 bases from J, leaving 7 bases between. CDR3 sequence: CASSLVQSSGNTIYF. The CDR3 DNA follows: TGTGCCAGCAGCTTAGTTCAGAGCTCTGGAAACACCATATATTTT.

V usage is TRBV5-4 and J usage is TRBJ2-7; no definite D call. Germline assignment: CDR1 SGHNT and CDR2 YYREEE (reference sequence). Trimming cost V 5 bases and J 1 base, with 13 bases left between them. This CDR3 has 14 amino acids. The CDR3 spells CASRTFGRSYEQYF. In DNA, the CDR3 is TGTGCCAGCAGAACTTTTGGCAGGTCCTACGAGCAGTACTTC.